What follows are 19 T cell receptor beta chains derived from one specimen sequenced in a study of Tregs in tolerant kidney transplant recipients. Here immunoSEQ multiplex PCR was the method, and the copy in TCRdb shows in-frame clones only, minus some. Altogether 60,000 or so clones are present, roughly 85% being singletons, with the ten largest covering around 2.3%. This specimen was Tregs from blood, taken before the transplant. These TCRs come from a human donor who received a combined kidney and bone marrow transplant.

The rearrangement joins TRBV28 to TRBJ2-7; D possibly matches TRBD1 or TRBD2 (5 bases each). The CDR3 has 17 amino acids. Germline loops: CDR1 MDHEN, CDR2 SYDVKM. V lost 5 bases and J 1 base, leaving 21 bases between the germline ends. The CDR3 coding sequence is TGTGCCAGCAGTACAATTCCGGGACCCAAGGGGTCCTACGAGCAGTACTTC. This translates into CASSTIPGPKGSYEQYF.

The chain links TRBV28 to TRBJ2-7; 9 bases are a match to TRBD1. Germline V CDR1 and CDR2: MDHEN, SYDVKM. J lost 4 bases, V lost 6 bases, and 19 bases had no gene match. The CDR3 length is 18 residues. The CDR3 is CASSFMTGGVWGRYEQYF. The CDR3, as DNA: TGTGCCAGCAGCTTCATGACAGGGGGAGTGTGGGGAAGATACGAGCAGTACTTC.

The CDR3 region has the DNA TGCGCCAGCAGCTTGGGCCCGGCAGGGAGCACAGATACGCAGTATTTT. Its translation: CASSLGPAGSTDTQYF. The chain has TRBV5-1 and TRBJ2-3; a weak D match, TRBD1 (5 bases). Trimming took 0 bases from V and 0 from J, leaving 11 bases between them. The germline V gene encodes CDR1 SGHRS and CDR2 YFSETQ. The CDR3 runs 16 residues.

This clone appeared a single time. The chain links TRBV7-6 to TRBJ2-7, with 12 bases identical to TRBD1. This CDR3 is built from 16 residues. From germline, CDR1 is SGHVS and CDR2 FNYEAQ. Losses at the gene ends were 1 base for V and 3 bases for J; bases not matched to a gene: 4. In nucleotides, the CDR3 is TGTGCCAGCAGCTTAGACGGGGACAGGGGGCTCTACGAGCAGTACTTC. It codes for CASSLDGDRGLYEQYF.

The DNA of the CDR3 is TGTGCCAGCAGCGTAGACCGTTACTCCTACGAGCAGTACTTC. This codes for CASSVDRYSYEQYF. The V call is TRBV9, the J call TRBJ2-5; D not certain. The DNA end lines up better with TRBJ2-7; the J call may be wrong. CDR3 size: 14 residues. CDR1 is SGDLS, CDR2 YYNGEE, per germline.

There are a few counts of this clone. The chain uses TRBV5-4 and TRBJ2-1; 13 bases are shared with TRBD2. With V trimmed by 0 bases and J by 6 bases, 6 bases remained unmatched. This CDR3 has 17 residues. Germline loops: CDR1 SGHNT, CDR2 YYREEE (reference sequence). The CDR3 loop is CASSLGTSGRVVNEQFF. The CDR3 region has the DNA TGTGCCAGCAGCTTGGGCACTAGCGGGAGGGTGGTCAATGAGCAGTTCTTC.

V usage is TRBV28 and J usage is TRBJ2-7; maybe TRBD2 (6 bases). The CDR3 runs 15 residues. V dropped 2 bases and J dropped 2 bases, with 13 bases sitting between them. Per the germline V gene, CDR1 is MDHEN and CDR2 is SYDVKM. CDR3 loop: CASSLGGVGTYEQYF. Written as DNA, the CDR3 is TGTGCCAGCAGTTTAGGCGGGGTGGGGACCTACGAGCAGTACTTC.

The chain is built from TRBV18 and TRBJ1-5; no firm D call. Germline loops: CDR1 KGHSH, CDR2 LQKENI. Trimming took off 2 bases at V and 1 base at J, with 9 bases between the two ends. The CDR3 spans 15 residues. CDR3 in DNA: TGTGCCAGCTCACCAGCCGGGATCAGCAATCAGCCCCAGCATTTT. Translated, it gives CASSPAGISNQPQHF.

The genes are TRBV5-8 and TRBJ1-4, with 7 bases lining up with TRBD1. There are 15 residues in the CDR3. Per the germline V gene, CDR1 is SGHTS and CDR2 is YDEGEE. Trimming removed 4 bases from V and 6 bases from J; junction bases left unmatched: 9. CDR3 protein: CASSRGTVSYEKLFF. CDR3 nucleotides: TGTGCCAGCAGCCGAGGGACAGTTAGTTATGAAAAACTGTTTTTT.

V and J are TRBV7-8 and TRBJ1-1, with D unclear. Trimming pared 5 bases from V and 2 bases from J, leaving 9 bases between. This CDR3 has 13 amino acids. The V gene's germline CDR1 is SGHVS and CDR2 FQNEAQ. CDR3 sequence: CASSPHANTEAFF. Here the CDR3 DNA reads TGTGCCAGCAGCCCCCATGCAAACACTGAAGCTTTCTTT.

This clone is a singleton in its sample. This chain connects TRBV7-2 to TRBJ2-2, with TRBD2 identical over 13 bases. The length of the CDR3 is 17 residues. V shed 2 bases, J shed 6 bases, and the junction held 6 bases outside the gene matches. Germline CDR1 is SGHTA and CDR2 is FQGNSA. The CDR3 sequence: CASSLFWTSGGAGELFF. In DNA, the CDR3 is TGTGCCAGCAGCTTATTCTGGACTAGCGGGGGCGCCGGGGAGCTGTTTTTT.

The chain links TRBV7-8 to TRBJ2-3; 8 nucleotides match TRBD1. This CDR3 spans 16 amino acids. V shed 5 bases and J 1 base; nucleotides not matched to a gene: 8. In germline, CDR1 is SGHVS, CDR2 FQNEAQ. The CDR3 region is CASSPAGGLGTDTQYF. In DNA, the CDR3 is TGTGCCAGCAGCCCGGCAGGGGGCTTAGGCACAGATACGCAGTATTTT. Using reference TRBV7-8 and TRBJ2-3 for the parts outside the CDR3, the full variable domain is GAGVSQSPRYKVAKRGQDVALRCDPISGHVSLFWYQQALGQGPEFLTYFQNEAQLDKSGLPSDRFFAERPEGSVSTLKIQRTQQEDSAVYLCASSPAGGLGTDTQYFGPGTRLTVL.

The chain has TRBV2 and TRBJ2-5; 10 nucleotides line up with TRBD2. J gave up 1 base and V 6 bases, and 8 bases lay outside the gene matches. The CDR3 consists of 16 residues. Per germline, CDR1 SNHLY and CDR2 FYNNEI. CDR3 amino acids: CASSRGLADTQETQYF. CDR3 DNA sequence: TGTGCCAGCAGCCGCGGACTAGCGGACACCCAAGAGACCCAGTACTTC.

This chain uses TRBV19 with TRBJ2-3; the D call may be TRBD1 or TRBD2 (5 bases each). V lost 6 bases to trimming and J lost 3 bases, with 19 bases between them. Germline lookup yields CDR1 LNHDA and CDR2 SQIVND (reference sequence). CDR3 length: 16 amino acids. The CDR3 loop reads CASSPSRDHPTDTQYF. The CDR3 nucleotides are TGTGCCAGTAGCCCCTCCCGGGACCACCCTACAGATACGCAGTATTTT. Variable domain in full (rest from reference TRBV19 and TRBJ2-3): DGGITQSPKYLFRKEGQNVTLSCEQNLNHDAMYWYRQDPGQGLRLIYYSQIVNDFQKGDIAEGYSVSREKKESFPLTVTSAQKNPTAFYLCASSPSRDHPTDTQYFGPGTRLTVL.

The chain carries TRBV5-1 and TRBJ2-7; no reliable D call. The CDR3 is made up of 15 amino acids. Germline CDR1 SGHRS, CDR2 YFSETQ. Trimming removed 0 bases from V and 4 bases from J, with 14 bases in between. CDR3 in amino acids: CASSLVTRKSYEQYF. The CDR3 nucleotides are TGCGCCAGCAGCTTGGTGACACGGAAAAGTTACGAGCAGTACTTC. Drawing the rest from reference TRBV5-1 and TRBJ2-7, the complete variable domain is KAGVTQTPRYLIKTRGQQVTLSCSPISGHRSVSWYQQTPGQGLQFLFEYFSETQRNKGNFPGRFSGRQFSNSRSEMNVSTLELGDSALYLCASSLVTRKSYEQYFGPGTRLTVT.

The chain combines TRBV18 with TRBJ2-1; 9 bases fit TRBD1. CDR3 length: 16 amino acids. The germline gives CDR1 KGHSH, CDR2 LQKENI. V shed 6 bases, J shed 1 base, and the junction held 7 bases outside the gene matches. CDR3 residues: CASSPVQGASYNEQFF. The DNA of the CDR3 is TGTGCCAGCTCGCCAGTACAGGGGGCGTCCTACAATGAGCAGTTCTTC.

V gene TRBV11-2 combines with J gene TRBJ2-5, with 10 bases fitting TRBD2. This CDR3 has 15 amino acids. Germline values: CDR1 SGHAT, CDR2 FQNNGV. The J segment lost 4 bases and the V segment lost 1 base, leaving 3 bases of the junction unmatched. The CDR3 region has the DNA TGTGCCAGCAGCTTAGGGCTAGCGGGAGTAGAGACCCAGTACTTC. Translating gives CASSLGLAGVETQYF.

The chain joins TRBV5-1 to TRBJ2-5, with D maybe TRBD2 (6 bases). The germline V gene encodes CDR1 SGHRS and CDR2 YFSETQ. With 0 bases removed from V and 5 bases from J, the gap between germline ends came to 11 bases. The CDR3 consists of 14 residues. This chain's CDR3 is CASSLAGGPETQYF. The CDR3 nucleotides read TGCGCCAGCAGCTTGGCCGGGGGTCCTGAGACCCAGTACTTC.

The CDR3 loop reads CASSQRGGGGKLFF. For the CDR3, the DNA is TGCGCCAGCAGCCAAAGGGGAGGAGGCGGAAAACTGTTTTTT. The chain combines TRBV4-3 with TRBJ1-4, with D possibly being TRBD1 (5 bases). The CDR3 extends over 14 amino acids. Trimming pared 2 bases from V and 10 bases from J, leaving 14 bases between. The germline V gene has CDR1 LGHNA and CDR2 YSLEER.